The rows below give T cell receptor beta chains drawn from one sample of a study of Graves' ophthalmopathy and Graves' hyperthyroidism. TCRdb passed the multiplex PCR reads through MiXCR, listing each CDR3 protein once. Here the sample spans approximately 480,000 distinct CDR3 sequences, around an eighth being singletons. The sample comprised blood. These receptors were obtained from a woman aged 25 to 39 with Graves' ophthalmopathy. The CDR3 runs from the conserved cysteine through the conserved F or W. The D gene is left open where the match is weak. Clone size is given for some rows only: seen once, a few or many times, or a class if the clone is expanded.

v_call	clone_size	j_call	d_call	cdr3_aa	cdr3_nt
TRBV11-2	many	TRBJ1-2	-	CASSHGGGRRNYGYTF	TGTGCCAGCAGCCACGGCGGGGGGCGTCGGAACTATGGCTACACCTTC
TRBV29-1	many	TRBJ2-7	-	CSVDRDGTYEQYF	TGCAGCGTTGACCGGGACGGGACCTACGAGCAGTACTTC
TRBV6-5	many	TRBJ1-1	TRBD1	CASRRSSVTGAFF	TGTGCCAGCAGGAGATCTTCGGTGACAGGGGCTTTCTTT
TRBV6-5	many	TRBJ2-5	TRBD2	CASSYGGGYQETQYF	TGTGCCAGCAGTTACGGCGGGGGGTACCAAGAGACCCAGTACTTC
TRBV27	many	TRBJ2-5	TRBD1	CASSSRGPWETQYF	TGTGCCAGCAGTTCCAGGGGGCCGTGGGAGACCCAGTACTTC
TRBV6-5	many	TRBJ1-2	-	CASKRQANYGYTF	TGTGCCAGCAAGCGACAGGCGAACTATGGCTACACCTTC
TRBV6-5	many	TRBJ2-7	-	CASSYGVGYEQYF	TGTGCCAGCAGTTACGGAGTAGGATACGAGCAGTACTTC
TRBV6-5	many	TRBJ1-1	-	CASSLGGSGVNTEAFF	TGTGCCAGCAGTTTAGGGGGGTCTGGCGTGAACACTGAAGCTTTCTTT
TRBV3-1	few	TRBJ1-2	-	CASSQDRRFYTF	TGTGCCAGCAGCCAAGATAGACGGTTCTACACCTTC
TRBV30	-	TRBJ2-4	-	CAWTQPWGGNIQYF	TGTGCCTGGACCCAACCCTGGGGTGGGAACATTCAGTACTTC
TRBV20-1	few	TRBJ2-7	TRBD1	CSAIRLVTGRYYEQYF	TGCAGTGCTATACGATTAGTGACAGGGCGTTACTACGAGCAGTACTTC
TRBV6-5	many	TRBJ2-1	TRBD2	CASSSTGTSGGDEQFF	TGTGCCAGCAGTAGTACCGGGACTAGCGGGGGCGATGAGCAGTTCTTC
TRBV25-1	many	TRBJ1-6	-	CASSEGRTNSPLHF	TGTGCCAGCAGTGAAGGCAGGACGAATTCACCCCTCCACTTT
TRBV15	many	TRBJ1-2	-	CATSRDPTYGYTF	TGTGCCACCAGCAGAGATCCGACCTATGGCTACACCTTC
TRBV5-1	few	TRBJ2-2	-	CASSLGGRINTGELFF	TGCGCCAGCAGCTTGGGTGGGAGGATTAACACCGGGGAGCTGTTTTTT
TRBV12-3/TRBV12-4	many	TRBJ1-2	-	CASSLGTAGGYTF	TGTGCCAGCAGTTTAGGGACAGCTGGGGGCTACACCTTC
TRBV2	-	TRBJ1-1	-	CASSEDPGTKAFF	TGTGCCAGCAGTGAAGACCCGGGGACTAAAGCTTTCTTT
TRBV5-1	few	TRBJ1-2	-	CASSSMRDTGRYGYTF	TGCGCCAGCAGCTCGATGCGGGACACCGGGCGCTATGGCTACACCTTC
TRBV12-5	many	TRBJ1-3	-	CASGLAYGTTRPGNTIYF	TGTGCTAGTGGTTTGGCATACGGGACAACGCGACCTGGAAACACCATATATTTT
TRBV6-1	many	TRBJ1-1	-	CASSVREFTEAFF	TGTGCCAGCAGTGTTCGGGAGTTTACTGAAGCTTTCTTT
TRBV6-1	few	TRBJ1-1	-	CASSGIENTDAFF	TGTGCCAGCAGCGGGATAGAGAACACTGATGCTTTCTTT
TRBV6-6	many	TRBJ1-5	-	CASKKVGYSARSNQPQHF	TGTGCCAGCAAAAAAGTCGGGTATTCGGCTCGAAGCAATCAGCCCCAGCATTTT
TRBV11-2	many	TRBJ2-7	-	CASSPPVDRSYEQYF	TGTGCCAGCAGCCCCCCGGTCGACAGATCCTACGAGCAGTACTTC
TRBV7-8	many	TRBJ1-5	TRBD1	CASSLVAGGRQPQHF	TGTGCCAGCAGCTTAGTGGCAGGGGGCCGACAGCCCCAGCATTTT
TRBV20-1	many	TRBJ1-6	-	CSASTHKKGPNSPLHF	TGCAGTGCTAGTACCCACAAGAAGGGCCCGAATTCACCCCTCCACTTT
TRBV30	many	TRBJ1-1	-	CAWKVTGLTEAFF	TGTGCCTGGAAGGTTACAGGGTTAACTGAAGCTTTCTTT
TRBV20-1	few	TRBJ1-6	-	CSAPNLQGLPSPLHF	TGCAGTGCTCCGAACCTACAGGGACTGCCCTCACCCCTCCACTTT
TRBV28	few	TRBJ1-2	-	CASSSGDPGRYGYTF	TGTGCCAGCAGCTCCGGGGACCCGGGACGCTATGGCTACACCTTC
TRBV18	many	TRBJ2-7	-	CASSPRDNTYEQYF	TGTGCCAGCTCACCCCGGGACAACACCTACGAGCAGTACTTC
TRBV30	many	TRBJ2-5	-	CAWSVSGNQETQYF	TGTGCCTGGAGTGTTAGCGGAAATCAAGAGACCCAGTACTTC
TRBV28	-	TRBJ1-5	-	CASSLIQGNDQPQHF	TGTGCCAGCAGTTTGATACAGGGTAATGATCAGCCCCAGCATTTT
TRBV9	many	TRBJ2-2	-	CASTLSTVTGELFF	TGTGCCAGCACCCTTTCGACAGTCACCGGGGAGCTGTTTTTT
TRBV3-1	-	TRBJ2-2	TRBD1	CASSQAPGGRTGELFF	TGTGCCAGCAGCCAAGCCCCAGGGGGCCGGACCGGGGAGCTGTTTTTT
TRBV5-1	many	TRBJ2-7	-	CASSLYSRGSYEQYF	TGCGCCAGCAGCTTATACTCCCGGGGTTCCTACGAGCAGTACTTC
TRBV11-2	many	TRBJ2-7	-	CASSLVSGDRSAYEQYF	TGTGCCAGCAGCTTAGTGTCGGGCGACAGGTCAGCCTACGAGCAGTACTTC
TRBV12-3/TRBV12-4	many	TRBJ1-2	-	CASSPAIGQLDYGYTF	TGTGCCAGCAGTCCCGCCATCGGGCAGTTGGACTATGGCTACACCTTC
TRBV6-5	many	TRBJ1-6	TRBD1	CASGKGQGGPPLHF	TGTGCCAGCGGGAAAGGACAGGGTGGGCCACCCCTCCACTTT
TRBV6-1	-	TRBJ2-7	-	CASQLWYEQYF	TGTGCCAGCCAGCTTTGGTACGAGCAGTACTTC
TRBV30	-	TRBJ2-2	TRBD1	CAWSEDRAGDTGELFF	TGTGCCTGGAGTGAGGACAGGGCTGGTGACACCGGGGAGCTGTTTTTT
TRBV12-3/TRBV12-4	many	TRBJ1-5	-	CASRNRQDSNQPQHF	TGTGCCAGCAGAAATCGACAGGATAGCAATCAGCCCCAGCATTTT
TRBV18	few	TRBJ1-1	TRBD1	CASSPGQGPEAFF	TGTGCCAGCTCACCGGGACAGGGACCTGAAGCTTTCTTT
TRBV5-1	few	TRBJ2-5	TRBD1	CASSPSTGQMTQYF	TGCGCCAGCAGCCCATCTACGGGACAGATGACCCAGTACTTC
TRBV6-5	many	TRBJ2-7	TRBD2	CASSYSMGGGIPNEQYF	TGTGCCAGCAGTTACTCGATGGGGGGGGGGATCCCCAACGAGCAGTACTTC
TRBV5-1	many	TRBJ2-2	-	CASSFYRVGELFF	TGCGCCAGCAGCTTCTACCGGGTCGGAGAGCTGTTTTTT
TRBV28	many	TRBJ1-1	-	CASRRKKVMNTEAFF	TGTGCCAGCAGACGAAAAAAGGTAATGAACACTGAAGCTTTCTTT
TRBV7-2	few	TRBJ2-7	TRBD2	CASSLAPSGGPGYEQYF	TGTGCCAGCAGCTTAGCCCCTAGCGGGGGACCGGGCTACGAGCAGTACTTC
TRBV2	-	TRBJ2-1	-	CASSENTYSYNEQFF	TGTGCCAGCAGTGAAAACACTTACTCCTACAATGAGCAGTTCTTC
TRBV7-9	many	TRBJ1-2	-	CASSLDGEYGYTF	TGTGCCAGCAGTCTGGACGGGGAGTATGGCTACACCTTC
TRBV27	many	TRBJ1-1	TRBD1	CASTADRGRTEAFF	TGTGCCAGCACCGCGGACAGGGGTCGGACTGAAGCTTTCTTT